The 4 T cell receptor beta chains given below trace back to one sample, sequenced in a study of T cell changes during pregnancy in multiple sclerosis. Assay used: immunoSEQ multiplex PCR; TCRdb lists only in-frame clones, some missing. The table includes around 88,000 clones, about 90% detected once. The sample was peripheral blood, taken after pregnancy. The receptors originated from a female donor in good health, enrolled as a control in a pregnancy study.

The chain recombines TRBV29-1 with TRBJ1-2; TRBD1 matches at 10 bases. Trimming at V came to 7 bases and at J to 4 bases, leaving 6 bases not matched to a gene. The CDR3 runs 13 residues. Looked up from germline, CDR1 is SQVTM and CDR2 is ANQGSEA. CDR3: CSARTGGSYGYTF. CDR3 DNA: TGCAGCGCTCGGACAGGGGGAAGCTATGGCTACACCTTC.

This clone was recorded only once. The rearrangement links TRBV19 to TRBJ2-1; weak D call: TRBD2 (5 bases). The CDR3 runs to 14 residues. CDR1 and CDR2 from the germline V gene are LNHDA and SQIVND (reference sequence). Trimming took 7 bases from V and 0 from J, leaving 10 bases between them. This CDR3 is CASTTGSSYNEQFF. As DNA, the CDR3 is TGTGCCAGTACAACGGGAAGCTCCTACAATGAGCAGTTCTTC. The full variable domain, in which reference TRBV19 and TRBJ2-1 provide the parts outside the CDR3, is DGGITQSPKYLFRKEGQNVTLSCEQNLNHDAMYWYRQDPGQGLRLIYYSQIVNDFQKGDIAEGYSVSREKKESFPLTVTSAQKNPTAFYLCASTTGSSYNEQFFGPGTRLTVL.

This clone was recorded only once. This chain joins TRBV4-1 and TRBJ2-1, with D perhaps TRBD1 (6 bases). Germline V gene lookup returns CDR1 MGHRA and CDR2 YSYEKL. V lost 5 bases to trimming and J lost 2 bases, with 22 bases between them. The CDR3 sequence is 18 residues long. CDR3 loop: CASSFRTEAPTTYNEQFF. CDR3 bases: TGCGCCAGCAGCTTCCGGACAGAGGCCCCAACCACCTACAATGAGCAGTTCTTC.

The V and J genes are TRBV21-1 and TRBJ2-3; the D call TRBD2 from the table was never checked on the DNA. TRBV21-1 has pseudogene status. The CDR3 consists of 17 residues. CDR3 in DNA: TGTGCCAGCTCCCACCCGTGCGGGAGGGGTACCACAGATACGCAGTATTTT. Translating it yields CASSHPCGRGTTDTQYF.